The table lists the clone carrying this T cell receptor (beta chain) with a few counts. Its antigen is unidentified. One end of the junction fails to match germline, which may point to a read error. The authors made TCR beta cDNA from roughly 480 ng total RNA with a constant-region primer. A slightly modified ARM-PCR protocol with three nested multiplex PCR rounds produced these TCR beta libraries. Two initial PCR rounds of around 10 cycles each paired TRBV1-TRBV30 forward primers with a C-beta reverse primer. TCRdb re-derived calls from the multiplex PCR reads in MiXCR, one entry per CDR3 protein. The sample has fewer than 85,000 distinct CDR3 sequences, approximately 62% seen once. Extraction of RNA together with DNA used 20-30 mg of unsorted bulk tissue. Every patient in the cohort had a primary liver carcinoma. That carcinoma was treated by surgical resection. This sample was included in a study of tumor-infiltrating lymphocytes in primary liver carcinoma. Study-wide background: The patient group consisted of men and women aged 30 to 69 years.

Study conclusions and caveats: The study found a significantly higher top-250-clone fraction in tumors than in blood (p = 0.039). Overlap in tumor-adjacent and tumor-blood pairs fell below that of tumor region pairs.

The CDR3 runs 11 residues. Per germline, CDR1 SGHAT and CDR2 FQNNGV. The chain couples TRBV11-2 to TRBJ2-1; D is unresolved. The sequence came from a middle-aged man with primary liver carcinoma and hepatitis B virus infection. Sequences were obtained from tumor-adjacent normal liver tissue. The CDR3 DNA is TGTGCCAGCGCGTCCTTCAATAAGCAGTTCTTC. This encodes CASASFNKQFF.